Listed here is a single TCR beta chain. This sample stems from a study of blood T cell repertoires in COVID-19. Study-wide context: The United States, Italy and Spain were the sources of the acute and convalescent COVID-19 samples. Sources were T cells, B-cell-depleted T cells, or PBMCs; the material itself was cDNA or gDNA.

CDR1 is SGHRS, CDR2 YFSETQ, per germline. V was pared by 4 bases and J by 0 bases, with 13 bases between. The CDR3 extends over 15 amino acids. Original processing methods: The authors estimated nucleated cell counts from reference gene primer amplification. The data were produced by immunoSEQ multiplex PCR, yet TCRdb's version contains in-frame clones alone and is incomplete. The V and J calls and clone size are taken from that table; D and trimming were inferred from the DNA. The table shows roughly 190,000 clones, with less than 80% occurring only once. This TCR derives from a woman aged 45-59 years with acute or convalescent COVID-19. Specimen: peripheral blood. The V and J genes are TRBV5-1 and TRBJ1-1, with a weak D call TRBD1 (5 bases). The CDR3 DNA sequence: TGCGCCAGCAGCCCGGACGGACAAATGAACACTGAAGCTTTCTTT. Translating gives CASSPDGQMNTEAFF.